These 9 T cell receptor beta chains originate from one sample sequenced in a study of T-cell reconstitution after alpha-beta-depleted transplantation in children. Preparation of the TCRbeta library was carried out with unique molecular identifiers. From the PCR reads, TCRdb called clonotypes with MiXCR, one entry per CDR3 protein. The table shows about 500,000 distinct CDR3 sequences, with roughly 10% occurring only once. Sequencing was performed on PBMCs, mostly from graft donor cells, taken 180 days after TCRalphabeta/CD19-depleted stem cell transplant. These receptors were taken from a female patient aged 2-10 years who had a stem cell transplant for aplastic anemia, so the T cells may come from the graft donor.

The chain is built from TRBV28 and TRBJ1-1; D gene uncertain. From germline, CDR1 is MDHEN and CDR2 SYDVKM. V was pared by 8 bases and J by 7 bases, with 14 bases between. The CDR3 consists of 12 residues. CDR3 loop: CASRLEGDEAFF. As DNA, the CDR3 is TGTGCCAGCCGTCTGGAGGGCGATGAAGCTTTCTTT. Looking up the rest from reference TRBV28 and TRBJ1-1 gives the full variable domain: DVKVTQSSRYLVKRTGEKVFLECVQDMDHENMFWYRQDPGLGLRLIYFSYDVKMKEKGDIPEGYSVSREKKERFSLILESASTNQTSMYLCASRLEGDEAFFGQGTRLTVV.

The CDR3 DNA follows: TGTGCCAGCAGTTCCCCGATTTCCAGGGGGCCAGATACGCAGTATTTT. It specifies CASSSPISRGPDTQYF. The genes are TRBV12-3 or TRBV12-4 and TRBJ2-3; 8 bases fit TRBD1. With V trimmed by 4 bases and J by 4 bases, 10 bases remained unmatched. CDR3 size: 16 residues.

This clonotype has only a few counts. The rearrangement uses TRBV2 and TRBJ1-3; TRBD1 agrees at 8 bases. V was clipped by 5 bases and J by 0 bases; unmatched bases: 3. This CDR3 has 15 residues. The germline CDR1 and CDR2 sequences are SNHLY and FYNNEI. The CDR3 spells CASSLTGASGNTIYF. The CDR3 bases are TGTGCCAGCAGTTTGACAGGGGCCTCTGGAAACACCATATATTTT. Filled out from reference TRBV2 and TRBJ1-3, the complete variable domain reads EPEVTQTPSHQVTQMGQEVILRCVPISNHLYFYWYRQILGQKVEFLVSFYNNEISEKSEIFDDQFSVERPDGSNFTLKIRSTKLEDSAMYFCASSLTGASGNTIYFGEGSWLTVV.

This clonotype was counted a few times. The chain links TRBV4-2 to TRBJ2-7, with D tentatively TRBD2 (6 bases). Trimming took 5 bases from V and 0 from J, leaving 17 bases between them. Per germline, CDR1 LGHNA and CDR2 YNFKEQ. The CDR3 has 16 amino acids. This CDR3 is CASSAIIGSSSYEQYF. CDR3 coding DNA: TGTGCCAGCAGCGCTATTATCGGGAGTAGCTCCTACGAGCAGTACTTC.

CDR3 coding DNA: TGTGCCAGCAGCCTCCTAACGGGGGAGCAGTTCTTC. It yields the protein CASSLLTGEQFF. The rearrangement joins TRBV7-8 to TRBJ2-1, with a possible D match to TRBD2 (5 bases). The CDR3 is 12 amino acids. Trimming removed 5 bases at V and 10 bases at J, with 12 bases between. Germline V lookup: CDR1 SGHVS, CDR2 FQNEAQ.

The V and J genes are TRBV7-8 and TRBJ1-4; D is uncertain. Trimming took 0 bases from V and 5 from J, leaving 7 bases between them. The CDR3 has 14 amino acids. The germline CDR1 and CDR2 sequences are SGHVS and FQNEAQ. In nucleotides, the CDR3 is TGTGCCAGCAGCTTAGCGGGGAGAAATGAAAAACTGTTTTTT. Translated: CASSLAGRNEKLFF.

The chain has TRBV15 and TRBJ2-7, with 14 bases fitting TRBD2. The germline V gene encodes CDR1 LNHNV and CDR2 YYDKDF (reference sequence). The CDR3 is made up of 19 amino acids. Trimming removed 0 bases from V and 5 bases from J; junction bases left unmatched: 12. CDR3 nucleotide sequence: TGTGCCACCAGCAGAGATCTAGGGACTAGCGGGAGAGGTATCGACGAGCAGTACGTC. Protein: CATSRDLGTSGRGIDEQYV.

The chain has TRBV20-1 and TRBJ2-7, with 9 positions matching TRBD2. The CDR3 contains 13 residues. V gave up 1 base and J gave up 3 bases; unmatched junction bases: 1. The germline CDR1 and CDR2 sequences are DFQATT and SNEGSKA (reference sequence). The CDR3 nucleotides are TGCAGTGCTAGAGTGACTAGCGGCTACGAGCAGTACTTC. As protein: CSARVTSGYEQYF.

The rearrangement joins TRBV23-1 to TRBJ2-2, with 10 bases aligning to TRBD2. TRBV23-1 is an ORF for which the function is uncertain. The CDR3 is made up of 19 amino acids. The ends lost 0 bases at V and 4 bases at J; junction bases unmatched: 11. CDR3 sequence (DNA): TGCGCCAGCAGTCAATCGAGACTACCAGCGGGAGGGGGCACCGGGGAGCTGTTTTTT. Encoded protein: CASSQSRLPAGGGTGELFF.